These 25 T cell receptor beta chains share one sample of origin, sequenced in a study of spatial heterogeneity in lung cancer. The time point denotes: sample taken at primary tumor resection. Sequencing was performed on whole RNA extracted from tumor and nontumor lung tissue, or from frozen PBMC, and the material was left unsorted. TCRdb reprocessed the 5' RACE reads via MiXCR and lists one record per CDR3 protein. The sample yields around 20,000 distinct CDR3 sequences, under 20% seen once. The source material was PBMCs, sampled at surgery. The receptors were sampled from a male donor with early-stage non-small cell lung cancer.

The chain links TRBV6-2 or TRBV6-3 to TRBJ2-7; a possible D gene is TRBD1 (5 bases). Germline V gene data show CDR1 as MNHEY and CDR2 as SVGEGT. CDR3 size: 14 residues. Trimming took off 4 bases at V and 4 bases at J, with 14 bases between the two ends. This CDR3 reads CASSSLRGGYEQYF. In DNA, the CDR3 is TGTGCCAGCAGTTCCCTAAGGGGTGGTTACGAGCAGTACTTC.

By share, this clonotype ranks as medium-sized. Sequence at one end of the junction differs from germline and may be a read error. This rearrangement joins TRBV11-1 to TRBJ2-1, with no clear D. Germline loops: CDR1 SGHAT, CDR2 FQDESV (reference sequence). This CDR3 spans 11 amino acids. CDR3 in amino acids: CASSLGPYLLF. CDR3 nucleotides: TGTGCCAGCAGCTTAGGCCCCTATCTCCTCTTC.

This clonotype was seen more than once but under ten times. The rearrangement uses TRBV2 and TRBJ1-1; TRBD1 is a possible D gene (5 bases). The CDR3 is made up of 14 amino acids. The germline gives CDR1 SNHLY, CDR2 FYNNEI. The germline V and J ends were trimmed by 8 bases and 1 base, with 14 bases remaining between them. The CDR3 region is CASGGGPQNTEAFF. CDR3 DNA: TGTGCCAGCGGGGGGGGACCTCAGAACACTGAAGCTTTCTTT.

This clonotype was seen a handful of times. The V call is TRBV5-6, the J call TRBJ2-7, with D possibly TRBD1 on 6 matching bases. The CDR3 contains 13 residues. V shed 3 bases and J shed 4 bases, with 11 bases lying between them. Germline values: CDR1 SGHDT, CDR2 YYEEEE. For the CDR3, the DNA is TGTGCCAGCAGCTCTCGAGACAGGTACGAGCAGTACTTC. Protein sequence: CASSSRDRYEQYF.

This clonotype was picked up many times. The chain joins TRBV4-1 to TRBJ2-7; 10 positions agree with TRBD1. The CDR3 is made up of 15 amino acids. The V segment lost 4 bases and the J segment 6 bases; nucleotides outside the gene matches: 9. Germline V gene sequence: CDR1 MGHRA, CDR2 YSYEKL. The CDR3 DNA is TGCGCCAGCAGCCTGGCGGGGACAGGGGTCTCCGAGCAGTACTTC. Encoded protein: CASSLAGTGVSEQYF.

The chain is built from TRBV19 and TRBJ1-2; 7 positions agree with TRBD1. Trimming at V came to 3 bases and at J to 0 bases, leaving 1 base not matched to a gene. Germline V lookup: CDR1 LNHDA, CDR2 SQIVND (reference sequence). This CDR3 is built from 14 residues. CDR3 protein: CASSIGTANYGYTF. DNA of the CDR3: TGTGCCAGTAGTATCGGGACAGCTAACTATGGCTACACCTTC.

This clonotype qualifies as medium-sized. The chain links TRBV7-9 to TRBJ2-1; 9 positions agree with TRBD1. J gave up 7 bases and V 5 bases, and 6 bases lay outside the gene matches. The CDR3 covers 14 residues. The germline CDR1 and CDR2 sequences are SEHNR and FQNEAQ (reference sequence). The CDR3 coding sequence is TGTGCCAGCAGCCTGGGACAGGGTTGGAATGAGCAGTTCTTC. Translation: CASSLGQGWNEQFF.

This clonotype was found many times. Here the CDR3 reads CASSGGFQETQYF. The CDR3 DNA reads TGTGCCAGCAGCGGGGGGTTCCAAGAGACCCAGTACTTC. This sequence joins TRBV2 and TRBJ2-5, with 7 positions matching TRBD2. CDR1 SNHLY and CDR2 FYNNEI come from the germline V gene. The J segment lost 1 base and the V segment lost 6 bases, leaving 2 bases of the junction unmatched. The CDR3 sequence is 13 residues long.

Ten or more counts support this clonotype. This chain uses TRBV5-5 with TRBJ2-3, with 9 bases fitting TRBD2. With V trimmed by 0 bases and J by 5 bases, 13 bases remained unmatched. Germline CDR1 reads SGHKS; CDR2 reads YYEKEE (reference sequence). This CDR3 spans 18 amino acids. CDR3 region: CASSLAGVAGDRVDTQYF. CDR3 in DNA: TGTGCCAGCAGCTTGGCCGGTGTAGCGGGGGACCGGGTAGATACGCAGTATTTT.

A few counts support this clonotype. The J gene is TRBJ1-1, the V gene TRBV12-3 or TRBV12-4; D remains unclear. The CDR3 spans 12 residues. V lost 7 bases and J 8 bases, leaving 14 bases between the germline ends. The CDR3 here is CASTSPSREAFF. The CDR3, as DNA: TGTGCCAGCACTTCCCCTTCGAGGGAAGCTTTCTTT.

By sample fraction, this clonotype is medium-sized. The chain employs TRBV2 and TRBJ2-3; 12 bases are shared with TRBD2. CDR3 length: 17 amino acids. Trimming took 6 bases from V and 4 from J; bases not matched to a gene: 11. Germline CDR1 SNHLY, CDR2 FYNNEI. The CDR3 sequence is CASRQRRTSGVSDTQYF. CDR3 bases: TGTGCCAGCAGGCAAAGGAGGACTAGCGGGGTCTCAGATACGCAGTATTTT.

The chain joins TRBV9 to TRBJ2-7; 8 bases align to TRBD2. V dropped 0 bases and J dropped 3; count of bases not matched to a gene: 2. Per germline, CDR1 SGDLS and CDR2 YYNGEE. This CDR3 is built from 14 residues. The CDR3 protein is CASSVAGTSYEQYF. The CDR3 nucleotides are TGTGCCAGCAGCGTAGCGGGGACTAGCTACGAGCAGTACTTC.

This clonotype was observed many times. This CDR3 is CASSYRTRTDTQYF. The CDR3 nucleotides are TGCGCCAGCAGCTACCGGACTCGCACAGATACGCAGTATTTT. This chain links TRBV5-1 with TRBJ2-3, with a weak D call TRBD2 (5 bases). The CDR3 has 14 residues. Trimming shortened V by 3 bases and J by 1 base, and 9 bases separated the two germline ends. CDR1 is SGHRS and CDR2 is YFSETQ in the germline V gene. Full variable domain (missing parts from reference TRBV5-1 and TRBJ2-3): KAGVTQTPRYLIKTRGQQVTLSCSPISGHRSVSWYQQTPGQGLQFLFEYFSETQRNKGNFPGRFSGRQFSNSRSEMNVSTLELGDSALYLCASSYRTRTDTQYFGPGTRLTVL.

This clonotype was seen at least ten times. The rearrangement links TRBV5-6 to TRBJ2-7; D possibly corresponds to TRBD1 (6 bases). The germline V gene encodes CDR1 SGHDT and CDR2 YYEEEE. Trimming stripped 1 base from V and 3 bases from J, with 14 bases between. The CDR3 runs to 15 residues. This CDR3 reads CASSLRGFAYYEQYF. The DNA of the CDR3 is TGTGCCAGCAGCTTGAGGGGGTTTGCGTACTACGAGCAGTACTTC. Variable domain in full (rest from reference TRBV5-6 and TRBJ2-7): DAGVTQSPTHLIKTRGQQVTLRCSPKSGHDTVSWYQQALGQGPQFIFQYYEEEERQRGNFPDRFSGHQFPNYSSELNVNALLLGDSALYLCASSLRGFAYYEQYFGPGTRLTVT.

This clonotype was seen repeatedly, ten times or more. The chain has TRBV5-1 and TRBJ1-2; no reliable D call. The V gene's germline CDR1 is SGHRS and CDR2 YFSETQ. The CDR3 consists of 14 residues. V was shortened by 6 bases and J by 3 bases, with 15 bases between the two germline ends. The CDR3 region is CASTLGPGDYGYTF. DNA of the CDR3: TGCGCCAGCACCTTAGGACCCGGCGACTATGGCTACACCTTC.

The chain couples TRBV5-1 to TRBJ2-7; no reliable D call. The CDR3 spans 12 residues. CDR1 and CDR2 (germline): SGHRS, YFSETQ. V lost 2 bases and J lost 7, with 10 bases in between. DNA of the CDR3: TGCGCCAGCAGCTTCCTTTTCGAGGAGCAGTACTTC. Its translation is CASSFLFEEQYF.

This clonotype was found many times. This chain joins TRBV5-5 and TRBJ1-3, with TRBD1 identical over 8 bases. Germline V gene lookup returns CDR1 SGHKS and CDR2 YYEKEE (reference sequence). After removal of 4 bases from V and 0 bases from J, the junction contained 3 bases not matched to a gene. The CDR3 runs 15 residues. The CDR3 region is CASSRDRLSGNTIYF. The CDR3 DNA follows: TGTGCCAGCAGCCGGGACAGGCTCTCTGGAAACACCATATATTTT.

This clonotype has a count of ten or more. The chain combines TRBV6-5 with TRBJ1-6; D not resolved. From germline, CDR1 is MNHEY and CDR2 SVGAGI. V was clipped by 10 bases and J by 17 bases, with 24 bases between them. The CDR3 runs 13 residues. Here the CDR3 reads CATAQRLSARVHF. The CDR3 nucleotides read TGTGCCACCGCCCAACGCCTCTCTGCTAGGGTCCACTTT.

The chain couples TRBV7-2 to TRBJ2-3, with D maybe TRBD1 (5 bases). Trimming cost V 4 bases and J 4 bases, with 18 bases left between them. This CDR3 spans 16 amino acids. Germline V lookup: CDR1 SGHTA, CDR2 FQGNSA. This CDR3 is CASSYKAGWGADTQYF. As DNA, the CDR3 is TGTGCCAGCAGCTACAAGGCTGGGTGGGGCGCAGATACGCAGTATTTT.

The J gene is TRBJ1-3, the V gene TRBV5-1, with no clear D. V was cut by 0 bases and J by 0 bases, with 4 bases left in between. The V gene's germline CDR1 is SGHRS and CDR2 YFSETQ. The CDR3 contains 14 residues. CDR3 in DNA: TGCGCCAGCAGCTTGGGGACCTCTGGAAACACCATATATTTT. Translating gives CASSLGTSGNTIYF.

In nucleotides, the CDR3 is TGTGCCAGCAGCCAAGGGACATATAGAAATCAGCCCCAGCATTTT. Translation: CASSQGTYRNQPQHF. The chain combines TRBV3-1 with TRBJ1-5; possible D gene TRBD1, 5 bases. The CDR3 extends over 15 amino acids. The germline CDR1 and CDR2 sequences are LGHDT and YNNKEL (reference sequence). Trimming cost V 1 base and J 4 bases, with 11 bases left between them.

This clonotype has at least ten counts. The V gene is TRBV5-1, the J gene TRBJ2-7, with no clear D. V gave up 1 base and J gave up 2 bases, with 13 bases separating them. CDR3 length: 15 residues. Per germline, CDR1 SGHRS and CDR2 YFSETQ. In DNA form, the CDR3 reads TGCGCCAGCAGCTTGAGCCAGCTTCTACCCTACGAGCAGTACTTC. Translating it yields CASSLSQLLPYEQYF.

The chain links TRBV10-1 to TRBJ2-1, with D perhaps given as TRBD1 or TRBD2 (6 bases each). CDR1 and CDR2 from the germline V gene are WNHNN and SYGVQD (reference sequence). The CDR3 covers 13 residues. Trimming took 8 bases from V and 2 from J, leaving 10 bases between them. For the CDR3, the DNA is TGCGCCAGCGGGGGGACAACCTACAATGAGCAGTTCTTC. This gives the protein CASGGTTYNEQFF.

This clonotype was seen more than once but under ten times. The V and J genes are TRBV7-9 and TRBJ2-5; perhaps TRBD1 as D (6 bases). This CDR3 is 14 amino acids long. Germline assignment: CDR1 SEHNR and CDR2 FQNEAQ (reference sequence). Trimming shortened V by 2 bases and J by 3 bases, and 10 bases separated the two germline ends. The CDR3 sequence is CASSLNAGEETQYF. The CDR3 nucleotides are TGTGCCAGCAGCTTAAATGCAGGGGAAGAGACCCAGTACTTC. Filled out from reference TRBV7-9 and TRBJ2-5, the complete variable domain reads DTGVSQNPRHKITKRGQNVTFRCDPISEHNRLYWYRQTLGQGPEFLTYFQNEAQLEKSRLLSDRFSAERPKGSFSTLEIQRTEQGDSAMYLCASSLNAGEETQYFGPGTRLLVL.

This clonotype was detected ten times or more. The chain couples TRBV19 to TRBJ2-7; D is uncertain. V was shortened by 3 bases and J by 2 bases, with 17 bases between the two germline ends. The CDR3 has 16 amino acids. From germline, CDR1 is LNHDA and CDR2 SQIVND (reference sequence). CDR3 protein: CASSISLGILPYEQYF. The CDR3 DNA reads TGTGCCAGTAGTATTAGTTTGGGAATCCTACCCTACGAGCAGTACTTC.